This T cell receptor beta chain was sequenced during a study of T cells after yellow fever vaccination. Generation of TCR cDNA used 5'RACE template switching (which added a universal primer site and UMIs). TCRdb reprocessed the 5' RACE reads via MiXCR and lists one record per CDR3 protein. The profile shows a few hundred thousand distinct CDR3 sequences, under 9% of them singletons. On this clonotype: Its antigen is unidentified.

Whole-study results and caveats: The study re-detected most primary-vaccination clones after the booster (approximately 96% CD4, roughly 91% CD8). Within FACS-sorted repertoires, abundant clonotypes contaminating from the bulk population could be present.

This specimen consisted of CD4+ T cells sorted from PBMCs, obtained 5 days after the yellow fever booster vaccination. The sequence derives from a man younger than 35 who received the YFV17D yellow fever vaccine.

This CDR3 reads CSAPLVGPETQYF. The CDR3 nucleotides are TGCAGTGCTCCCCTTGTGGGGCCAGAGACCCAGTACTTC. The chain is built from TRBV20-1 and TRBJ2-5, with D possibly being TRBD1 (5 bases). From germline, CDR1 is DFQATT and CDR2 SNEGSKA (reference sequence). The CDR3 runs 13 residues. The V end was cut by 5 bases, the J end by 4 bases, with 14 bases between.